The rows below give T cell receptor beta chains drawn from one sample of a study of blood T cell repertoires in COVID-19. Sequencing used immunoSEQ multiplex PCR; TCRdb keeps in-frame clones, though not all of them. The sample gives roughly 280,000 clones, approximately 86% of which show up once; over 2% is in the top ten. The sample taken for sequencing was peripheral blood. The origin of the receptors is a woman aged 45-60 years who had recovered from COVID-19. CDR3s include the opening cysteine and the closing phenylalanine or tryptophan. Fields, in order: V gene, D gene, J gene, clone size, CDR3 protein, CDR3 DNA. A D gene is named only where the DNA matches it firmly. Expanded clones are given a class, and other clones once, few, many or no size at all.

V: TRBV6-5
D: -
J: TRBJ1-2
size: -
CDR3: CASSYGRLGNYGYTF
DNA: TGTGCCAGCAGTTACGGCCGCCTCGGGAACTATGGCTACACCTTC

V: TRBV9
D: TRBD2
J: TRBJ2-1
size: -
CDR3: CASSVSTSGSSVVNEQFF
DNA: TGTGCCAGCAGCGTAAGCACTAGCGGGAGTTCGGTGGTGAATGAGCAGTTCTTC

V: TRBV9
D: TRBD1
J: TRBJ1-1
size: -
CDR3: CASSVDLERGLPEAFF
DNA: TGTGCCAGCAGCGTAGATCTTGAGAGGGGGCTACCTGAAGCTTTCTTT

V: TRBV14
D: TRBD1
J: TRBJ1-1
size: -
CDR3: CASSGGTVEAFF
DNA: TGTGCCAGCAGCGGGGGGACAGTTGAAGCTTTCTTT

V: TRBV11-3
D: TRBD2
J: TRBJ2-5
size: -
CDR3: CASLANGLVRETQYF
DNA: TGTGCCAGCCTCGCCAACGGACTAGTACGTGAGACCCAGTACTTC

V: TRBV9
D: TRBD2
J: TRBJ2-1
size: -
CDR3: CASSETSGRCNEQFF
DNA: TGTGCCAGCAGCGAGACTAGCGGGAGGTGCAATGAGCAGTTCTTC

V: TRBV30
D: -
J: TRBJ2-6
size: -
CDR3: CAWSGGTPWRSGANVLTF
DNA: TGTGCCTGGAGTGGCGGGACCCCTTGGCGCTCTGGGGCCAACGTCCTGACTTTC

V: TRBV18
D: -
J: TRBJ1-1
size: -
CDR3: CASSPRGYTEAFF
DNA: TGTGCCAGCTCACCACGAGGGTACACTGAAGCTTTCTTT

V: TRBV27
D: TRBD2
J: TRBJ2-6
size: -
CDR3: CASSFGGSGANVLTF
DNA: TGTGCCAGCAGTTTCGGGGGGTCCGGGGCCAACGTCCTGACTTTC

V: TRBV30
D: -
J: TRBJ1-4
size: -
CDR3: CAWSGGGPGEKLFF
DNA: TGTGCCTGGAGTGGAGGAGGTCCGGGGGAAAAACTGTTTTTT

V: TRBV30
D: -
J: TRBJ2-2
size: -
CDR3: CAWRGTLTGELFF
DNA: TGTGCCTGGAGGGGGACACTCACCGGGGAGCTGTTTTTT

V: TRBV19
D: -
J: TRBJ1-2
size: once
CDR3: CASTPTGEYGYTF
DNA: TGTGCCAGTACTCCGACAGGAGAGTATGGCTACACCTTC

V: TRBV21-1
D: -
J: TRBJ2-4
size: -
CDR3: CASSQDRHRDIQYF
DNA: TGTGCCAGCAGCCAGGATCGACACAGGGACATTCAGTACTTC

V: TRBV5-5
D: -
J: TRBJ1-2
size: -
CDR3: CASSLDSLSYGYTF
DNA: TGTGCCAGCAGCTTGGACAGTTTGAGCTATGGCTACACCTTC

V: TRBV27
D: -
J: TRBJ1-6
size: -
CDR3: CASKSGVTLPLHF
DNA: TGTGCCAGCAAATCAGGTGTTACGCTACCCCTCCACTTT

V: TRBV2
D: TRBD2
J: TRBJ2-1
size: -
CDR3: CASSETAGGTGEQFF
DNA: TGTGCCAGCAGTGAAACAGCGGGGGGGACGGGCGAGCAGTTCTTC

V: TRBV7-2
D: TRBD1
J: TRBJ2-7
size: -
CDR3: CASSSGQGVTYEQYF
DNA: TGTGCCAGCAGCTCCGGACAGGGGGTAACCTACGAGCAGTACTTC

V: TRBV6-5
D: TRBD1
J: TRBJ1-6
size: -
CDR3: CASRLEGARNSPLHF
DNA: TGTGCCAGTCGCCTCGAGGGGGCCCGTAATTCACCCCTCCACTTT

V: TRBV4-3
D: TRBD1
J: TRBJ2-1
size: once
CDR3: CASSQVGTEVEQFF
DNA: TGCGCCAGCAGCCAAGTTGGGACAGAGGTTGAGCAGTTCTTC

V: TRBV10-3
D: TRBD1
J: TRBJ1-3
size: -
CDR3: CAIRLTGGSVNTIYF
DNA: TGTGCCATCAGATTGACAGGGGGATCTGTAAACACCATATATTTT

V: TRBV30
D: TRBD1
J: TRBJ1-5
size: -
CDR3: CAWSVDRENQPQHF
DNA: TGTGCCTGGAGTGTCGACAGGGAGAATCAGCCCCAGCATTTT

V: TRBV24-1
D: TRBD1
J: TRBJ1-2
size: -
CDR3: CATSEQSGTGKVYGYTF
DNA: TGTGCCACCAGTGAGCAATCCGGGACAGGGAAGGTCTATGGCTACACCTTC

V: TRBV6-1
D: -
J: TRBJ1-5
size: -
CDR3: CASSDGPSQPQHF
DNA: TGTGCCAGCAGTGATGGTCCAAGCCAGCCCCAGCATTTT

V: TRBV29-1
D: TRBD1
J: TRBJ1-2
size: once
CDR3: CSAGRQGGIGAGYTF
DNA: TGCAGCGCCGGACGACAGGGTGGAATAGGGGCTGGCTACACCTTC